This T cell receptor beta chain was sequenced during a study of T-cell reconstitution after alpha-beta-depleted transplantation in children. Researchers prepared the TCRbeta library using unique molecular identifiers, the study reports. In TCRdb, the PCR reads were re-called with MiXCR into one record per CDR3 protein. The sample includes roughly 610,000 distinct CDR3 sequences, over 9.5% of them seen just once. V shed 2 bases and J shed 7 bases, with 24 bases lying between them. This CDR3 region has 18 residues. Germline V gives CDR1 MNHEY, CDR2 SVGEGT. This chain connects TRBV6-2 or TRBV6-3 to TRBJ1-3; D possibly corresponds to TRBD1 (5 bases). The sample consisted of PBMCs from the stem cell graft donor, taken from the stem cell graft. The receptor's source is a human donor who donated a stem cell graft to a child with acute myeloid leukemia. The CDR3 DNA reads TGTGCCAGCAGTTACCCGGATGCTTACCGGGACGGTCGGAACACCATATATTTT. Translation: CASSYPDAYRDGRNTIYF.